These T cell receptor beta chains were read from a single sample in a study of CD4+ T cells in melanoma. The repertoire was sequenced with immunoSEQ multiplex PCR; TCRdb's copy has only in-frame clones and lacks some. Of 9,500 to 11,000 clones in the sample, nearly 80% were seen once. The sample taken for sequencing was cells from a culture (not recorded whether cultured in vitro). Receptors originate from a human donor with melanoma. Each CDR3 is given with its conserved first and last residue. D genes are given only for firm matches. The size field is filled for only some rows; it gives once, few, many or a size class.

V	D	J	size	CDR3	DNA
TRBV3-1/TRBV3-2	NA	TRBJ2-2	NA	CASSQRWRPGELFF	TGTGCCAGCAGCCAACGGTGGAGGCCCGGGGAGCTGTTTTTT
TRBV4-1	TRBD1	TRBJ2-2	NA	CASSQWTGSNTGELFF	TGCGCCAGCAGCCAGTGGACAGGTTCGAACACCGGGGAGCTGTTTTTT
TRBV27	NA	TRBJ2-7	NA	CASTRGGASYEQYF	TGTGCCAGCACCAGGGGGGGTGCATCCTACGAGCAGTACTTC
TRBV7-9	NA	TRBJ1-2	NA	CASSPPGGGRGNYGYTF	TGTGCCAGCAGCCCTCCGGGCGGGGGTCGGGGTAACTATGGCTACACCTTC
TRBV5-5	NA	TRBJ2-7	few	CASSSTPFAGKGVEQYF	TGTGCCAGCAGCTCCACCCCCTTTGCGGGGAAAGGGGTAGAGCAGTACTTC
TRBV5-1	NA	TRBJ2-1	once	CASSLVPAYNEQFF	TGCGCCAGCAGCTTGGTGCCCGCTTACAATGAGCAGTTCTTC
TRBV3-1/TRBV3-2	NA	TRBJ1-1	once	CASSFNGLQGLGTEAFF	TGTGCCAGCAGCTTTAATGGGCTTCAGGGGTTGGGAACTGAAGCTTTCTTT
TRBV9	NA	TRBJ2-2	NA	CASSVTALRGAGTGELFF	TGTGCCAGCAGCGTAACCGCACTCCGGGGAGCAGGGACCGGGGAGCTGTTTTTT
TRBV5-1	NA	TRBJ1-6	NA	CASSQDGQNSPLHF	TGCGCCAGCAGCCAGGACGGCCAGAATTCACCCCTCCACTTT
TRBV5-1	NA	TRBJ2-5	NA	CASRPGETQYF	TGCGCCAGCAGGCCGGGGGAGACCCAGTACTTC
TRBV18	NA	TRBJ2-2	NA	CASSRGTINTGELFF	TGTGCCAGCTCACGGGGCACGATTAACACCGGGGAGCTGTTTTTT
TRBV3-1/TRBV3-2	TRBD1	TRBJ2-7	NA	CASSGRIGTEYF	TGTGCCAGCAGCGGACGGATTGGGACAGAGTACTTC
TRBV5-4	NA	TRBJ1-1	few	CASSLATITEAFF	TGTGCCAGCAGCTTAGCGACAATTACTGAAGCTTTCTTT
TRBV12-5	NA	TRBJ1-1	NA	CASGSKLGGSTEAFF	TGTGCTAGTGGTTCTAAACTGGGGGGGAGCACTGAAGCTTTCTTT
TRBV20-1	NA	TRBJ2-7	NA	CSASLGLLSYEQYF	TGCAGTGCTAGTTTGGGGCTTCTCTCCTACGAGCAGTACTTC
TRBV6-6	TRBD1	TRBJ1-4	NA	CASSVPGQGAGEKLFF	TGTGCCAGCAGTGTGCCGGGACAGGGGGCGGGTGAAAAACTGTTTTTT
TRBV4-1	NA	TRBJ1-2	NA	CASSYSQGSGYTF	TGCGCCAGCAGCTACAGCCAGGGGTCTGGCTACACCTTC
TRBV4-1	TRBD2	TRBJ2-3	NA	CASSHKERGEDTQYF	TGCGCCAGCAGCCATAAGGAGCGGGGGGAAGATACGCAGTATTTT
TRBV21-1	NA	TRBJ1-4	NA	CASSRETGAPATNEKLFF	TGTGCCAGCAGCCGAGAGACAGGGGCCCCTGCAACTAATGAAAAACTGTTTTTT
TRBV11-1	NA	TRBJ2-7	NA	CASSMSGPYEQYF	TGTGCCAGCAGCATGTCAGGGCCCTACGAGCAGTACTTC
TRBV6-5	NA	TRBJ1-5	NA	CASRPQGSLGQPQHF	TGTGCCAGCAGGCCGCAGGGGTCTCTCGGTCAGCCCCAGCATTTT
TRBV11-1	NA	TRBJ2-1	NA	CASSYLLGVEGDEQFF	TGTGCCAGCAGCTACCTCCTCGGTGTTGAGGGCGATGAGCAGTTCTTC
TRBV5-1	TRBD2	TRBJ2-7	NA	CASSYGTSGTYEQYF	TGCGCCAGCAGCTACGGGACTAGCGGGACCTACGAGCAGTACTTC
TRBV5-1	TRBD2	TRBJ2-1	NA	CASSLVPGGGNEQFF	TGCGCCAGCAGCTTGGTACCGGGGGGGGGTAATGAGCAGTTCTTC
TRBV30	TRBD1	TRBJ2-6	NA	CAWKRFRTGPSGANVLTF	TGTGCCTGGAAGCGGTTTCGGACAGGACCCTCTGGGGCCAACGTCCTGACTTTC
TRBV4-2	TRBD1	TRBJ2-2	NA	CASSQDPSGGNTGELFF	TGTGCCAGCAGCCAAGATCCGTCAGGGGGTAACACCGGGGAGCTGTTTTTT
TRBV6-5	NA	TRBJ2-7	few	CASRPRLLGVYEQYF	TGTGCCAGCAGACCCCGACTTTTGGGGGTCTACGAGCAGTACTTC
TRBV7-9	NA	TRBJ1-1	NA	CASSPPMNTEAFF	TGTGCCAGCAGCCCGCCTATGAACACTGAAGCTTTCTTT
TRBV27	NA	TRBJ2-7	medium-sized	CATERGSEQYF	TGTGCCACCGAGAGAGGCAGCGAGCAGTACTTC
TRBV4-1	NA	TRBJ2-5	NA	CASSQGFRQETQYF	TGCGCCAGCAGCCAAGGTTTCAGGCAAGAGACCCAGTACTTC
TRBV6-5	NA	TRBJ1-3	NA	CASRRDRDIGNTIYF	TGTGCCAGCAGGAGAGACCGGGACATTGGAAACACCATATATTTT
TRBV7-3	NA	TRBJ2-1	NA	CASSLRGGPGRYNEQFF	TGTGCCAGCAGCTTAAGGGGAGGCCCAGGGAGGTACAATGAGCAGTTCTTC
TRBV11-3	TRBD2	TRBJ2-1	NA	CASSWGRGEQFF	TGTGCCAGCAGCTGGGGGAGGGGTGAGCAGTTCTTC
TRBV2	TRBD1	TRBJ1-5	NA	CASDRDRASYQPQHF	TGTGCCAGCGACCGGGACAGGGCTTCCTATCAGCCCCAGCATTTT
TRBV18	NA	TRBJ2-5	NA	CASSPVGRLGETQYF	TGTGCCAGCTCACCCGTGGGTCGCCTTGGAGAGACCCAGTACTTC
TRBV19	NA	TRBJ1-1	few	CASSISRNTEAFF	TGTGCCAGTAGTATTTCCAGGAACACTGAAGCTTTCTTT
TRBV5-1	TRBD2	TRBJ2-3	once	CASSLSLAGNTDTQYF	TGCGCCAGCAGCTTGTCACTAGCGGGAAACACAGATACGCAGTATTTT
TRBV5-1	NA	TRBJ2-3	NA	CASSLPLGTPGDTQYF	TGCGCCAGCAGCTTGCCTTTAGGGACCCCTGGTGATACGCAGTATTTT
TRBV6-6	TRBD1	TRBJ2-7	NA	CASSQGTAYLSYEQYF	TGTGCCAGCAGTCAGGGGACAGCATACCTTTCTTACGAGCAGTACTTC
TRBV2	TRBD1	TRBJ1-6	NA	CASRGTGDDSPLHF	TGTGCCAGCAGGGGGACAGGGGATGATTCACCCCTCCACTTT
TRBV5-1	NA	TRBJ2-3	NA	CASSATAYTDTQYF	TGCGCCAGCAGCGCCACTGCCTACACAGATACGCAGTATTTT
TRBV5-6	NA	TRBJ1-6	NA	CASSLNGPNSPLHF	TGTGCCAGCAGCTTGAACGGACCTAATTCACCCCTCCACTTT
TRBV27	NA	TRBJ1-5	NA	CASSYTNSNQPQHF	TGTGCCAGCAGTTACACTAATAGCAATCAGCCCCAGCATTTT
TRBV11-2	NA	TRBJ1-1	NA	CASSLVQVRRKTEAFF	TGTGCCAGCAGCTTGGTGCAGGTAAGACGAAAGACCGAAGCTTTCTTT
TRBV4-1	TRBD1	TRBJ1-2	NA	CASSPGTGGNYGYTF	TGCGCCAGCAGCCCAGGGACAGGGGGGAACTATGGCTACACCTTC
TRBV5-5	NA	TRBJ2-7	NA	CASSLTQRAYEQYF	TGTGCCAGCAGCTTGACGCAGAGGGCCTACGAGCAGTACTTC
TRBV29-1	NA	TRBJ1-2	NA	CSVAKGSDYGYTF	TGCAGCGTAGCAAAAGGGTCAGACTATGGCTACACCTTC
TRBV4-1	TRBD1	TRBJ1-4	NA	CASSLAGGRGRSSNEKLFF	TGCGCCAGCAGCCTCGCGGGAGGCAGGGGGAGAAGTTCCAATGAAAAACTGTTTTTT
TRBV30	TRBD1	TRBJ1-3	NA	CACPGQGTAAGNTIYF	TGTGCCTGTCCGGGACAGGGAACTGCTGCTGGAAACACCATATATTTT
TRBV5-6	NA	TRBJ1-1	NA	CASSFSRGRTEAFF	TGTGCCAGCAGCTTTTCCAGGGGAAGGACTGAAGCTTTCTTT
TRBV9	TRBD1	TRBJ1-1	once	CASSARQGRNTEAFF	TGTGCCAGCAGCGCCCGACAGGGCCGGAACACTGAAGCTTTCTTT
TRBV20-1	NA	TRBJ1-5	NA	CSASPGEALQPQHF	TGCAGTGCTAGTCCAGGGGAGGCTCTTCAGCCCCAGCATTTT
TRBV5-6	TRBD1	TRBJ2-1	NA	CASSFWDRNYNEQFF	TGTGCCAGCAGCTTCTGGGACAGAAATTACAATGAGCAGTTCTTC
TRBV12-3/TRBV12-4	TRBD2	TRBJ2-7	once	CASSLTSGGEQYF	TGTGCCAGCAGTTTAACCTCGGGGGGCGAGCAGTACTTC
TRBV30	NA	TRBJ1-2	NA	CAWTYGGRRGYTF	TGTGCCTGGACGTATGGGGGTAGGAGAGGCTACACCTTC
TRBV5-5	NA	TRBJ2-7	NA	CASSLSGGREGVSEQYF	TGTGCCAGCAGCCTGTCCGGTGGGAGGGAGGGGGTGAGCGAGCAGTACTTC
TRBV10-3	NA	TRBJ2-3	NA	CAIGGPRGLSTDTQYF	TGTGCCATCGGGGGGCCCAGGGGCCTTAGCACAGATACGCAGTATTTT
TRBV12-3/TRBV12-4	NA	TRBJ2-3	few	CASTPGDTQYF	TGTGCCAGCACCCCAGGGGATACGCAGTATTTT
TRBV21-1	NA	TRBJ1-5	NA	CASSKRCWGSDQPQHF	TGTGCCAGCAGCAAAAGGTGCTGGGGGAGCGATCAGCCCCAGCATTTT
TRBV7-2	NA	TRBJ1-4	NA	CASSPGATNEKLFF	TGTGCCAGCAGCCCCGGTGCAACTAATGAAAAACTGTTTTTT